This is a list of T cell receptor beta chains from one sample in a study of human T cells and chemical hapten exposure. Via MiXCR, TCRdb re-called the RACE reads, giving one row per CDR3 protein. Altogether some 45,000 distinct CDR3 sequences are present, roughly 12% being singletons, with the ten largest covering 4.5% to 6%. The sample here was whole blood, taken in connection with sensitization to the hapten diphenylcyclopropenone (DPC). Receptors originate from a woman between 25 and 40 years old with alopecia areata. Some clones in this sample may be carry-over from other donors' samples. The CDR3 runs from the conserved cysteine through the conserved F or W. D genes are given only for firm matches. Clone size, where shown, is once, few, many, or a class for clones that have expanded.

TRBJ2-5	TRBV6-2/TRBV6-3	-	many	CATADRNFETQYF	TGTGCCACCGCGGACCGAAACTTCGAGACCCAGTACTTC
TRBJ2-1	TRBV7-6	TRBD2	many	CASSPRVLAGIYEQFF	TGTGCCAGCAGCCCGAGGGTACTAGCGGGTATATATGAGCAGTTCTTC
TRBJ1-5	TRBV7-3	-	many	CASSFELGQPQHF	TGTGCCAGCAGCTTTGAATTGGGTCAGCCCCAGCATTTT
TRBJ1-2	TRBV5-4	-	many	CASSLDGGNGYTF	TGTGCCAGCAGCTTGGATGGGGGGAATGGCTACACCTTC
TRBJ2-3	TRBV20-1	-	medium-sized	CSATSPEREKVITDTQYF	TGCAGTGCTACCAGTCCCGAACGGGAGAAAGTAATTACAGATACGCAGTATTTT
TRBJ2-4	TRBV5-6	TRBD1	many	CASSLTGGADQNIQYF	TGTGCCAGCAGCTTGACAGGGGGCGCGGACCAAAACATTCAGTACTTC
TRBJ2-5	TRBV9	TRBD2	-	CASSPSLAVQETQYF	TGTGCCAGCAGCCCCTCCCTAGCGGTCCAAGAGACCCAGTACTTC
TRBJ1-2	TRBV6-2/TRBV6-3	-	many	CASSSRDLIYYGYTF	TGTGCCAGCAGTTCCCGAGACCTGATTTACTATGGCTACACCTTC
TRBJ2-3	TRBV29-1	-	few	CSVRRDADTQYF	TGCAGCGTTCGACGGGACGCAGATACGCAGTATTTT
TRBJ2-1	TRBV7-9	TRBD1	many	CASSLVRPTGVSSYNEQFF	TGTGCCAGCAGCTTAGTCCGACCAACAGGGGTCAGCTCCTACAATGAGCAGTTCTTC
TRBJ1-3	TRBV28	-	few	CAIGTASSGNTIYF	TGTGCCATAGGCACGGCAAGCTCTGGAAACACCATATATTTT
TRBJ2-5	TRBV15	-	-	CATSREFGQIQETQYF	TGTGCCACCAGCAGAGAATTTGGACAGATCCAAGAGACCCAGTACTTC
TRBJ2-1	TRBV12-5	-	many	CASGLVVGPKVTPGAPDNEQFF	TGTGCTAGTGGTTTGGTAGTGGGACCGAAAGTCACCCCCGGCGCTCCTGACAATGAGCAGTTCTTC
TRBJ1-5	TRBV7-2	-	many	CASSLAQANNQPQHF	TGTGCCAGCAGCTTAGCGCAGGCAAATAACCAGCCCCAGCATTTT
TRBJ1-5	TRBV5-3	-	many	CARRSGWYPPQHF	TGTGCCAGAAGATCAGGGTGGTATCCGCCCCAGCATTTT
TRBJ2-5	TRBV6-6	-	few	CASSTSPRGTQYF	TGTGCCAGCAGTACGAGTCCAAGAGGGACCCAGTACTTC
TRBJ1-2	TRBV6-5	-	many	CASSYSIQGNYGYTF	TGTGCCAGCAGTTACTCGATTCAAGGGAACTATGGCTACACCTTC
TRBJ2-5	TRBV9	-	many	CASSVAGGVGETQYF	TGTGCCAGCAGCGTAGCCGGAGGGGTTGGAGAGACCCAGTACTTC
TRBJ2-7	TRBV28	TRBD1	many	CASSQNRGRSYEQYF	TGTGCCAGCAGTCAGAACAGGGGGCGCTCCTACGAGCAGTACTTC
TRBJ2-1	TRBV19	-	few	CASSAGTIYNEQFF	TGTGCCAGTAGTGCCGGGACCATCTACAATGAGCAGTTCTTC
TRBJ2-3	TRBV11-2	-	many	CASSFAGDTQYF	TGTGCCAGCAGCTTTGCGGGGGATACGCAGTATTTT
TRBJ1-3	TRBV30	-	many	CAWRETGNTIYF	TGTGCCTGGAGAGAAACTGGAAACACCATATATTTT
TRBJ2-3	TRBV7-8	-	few	CASSLALWDTQYF	TGTGCCAGCAGCTTAGCGCTGTGGGATACGCAGTATTTT
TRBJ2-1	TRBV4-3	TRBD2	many	CASSRAGGYNEQFF	TGCGCCAGCAGCCGTGCGGGAGGCTACAATGAGCAGTTCTTC
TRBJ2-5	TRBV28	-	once	CASASGRETQYF	TGTGCCAGCGCGTCTGGTCGGGAGACCCAGTACTTC
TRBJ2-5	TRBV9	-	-	CASSVAGGGETQYF	TGTGCCAGCAGCGTAGCCGGGGGCGGAGAGACCCAGTACTTC
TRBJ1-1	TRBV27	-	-	CASSPGSQYPNTEAFF	TGTGCCAGCAGTCCCGGGTCCCAGTATCCGAACACTGAAGCTTTCTTT
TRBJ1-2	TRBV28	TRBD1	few	CASSSGGYDRATDGYTF	TGTGCCAGCAGTTCGGGGGGTTACGACAGGGCTACGGATGGCTACACCTTC
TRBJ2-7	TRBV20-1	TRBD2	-	CSAKGTSGSQAYEQYF	TGCAGTGCCAAAGGGACTAGCGGGAGCCAAGCCTACGAGCAGTACTTC
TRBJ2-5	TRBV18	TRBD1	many	CASSPLRQGQETQYF	TGTGCCAGCTCACCATTGAGACAGGGCCAAGAGACCCAGTACTTC
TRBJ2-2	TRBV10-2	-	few	CASLPGSWTGELFF	TGCGCCAGCTTACCAGGGAGTTGGACCGGGGAGCTGTTTTTT
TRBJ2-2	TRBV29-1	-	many	CSCGGSINTGELFF	TGCAGCTGTGGTGGCAGTATTAACACCGGGGAGCTGTTTTTT
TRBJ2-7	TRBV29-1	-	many	CSVGELYEQYF	TGCAGCGTTGGGGAACTATACGAGCAGTACTTC
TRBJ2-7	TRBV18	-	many	CASSRTGAPYEQYF	TGTGCCAGCTCACGTACCGGGGCCCCCTACGAGCAGTACTTC
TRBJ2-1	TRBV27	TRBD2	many	CASSPHTAGVGYNEQFF	TGTGCCAGCAGTCCTCACACGGCGGGAGTGGGCTACAATGAGCAGTTCTTC
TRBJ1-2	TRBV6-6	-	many	CASSYLSYGYTF	TGTGCCAGCAGTTACCTAAGCTATGGCTACACCTTC
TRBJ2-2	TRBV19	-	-	CASSMQGRNTGELFF	TGTGCCAGTAGTATGCAGGGAAGGAACACCGGGGAGCTGTTTTTT
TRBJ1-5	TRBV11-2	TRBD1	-	CASSSYRGPKRGNQPQHF	TGTGCCAGCAGCTCATACAGGGGGCCCAAGAGGGGCAATCAGCCCCAGCATTTT
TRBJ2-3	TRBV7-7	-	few	CASSLGSGTDTQYF	TGTGCTAGCAGCTTAGGAAGCGGGACAGATACGCAGTATTTT
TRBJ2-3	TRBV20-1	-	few	CSAPRPDTQYF	TGCAGTGCCCCTCGGCCAGATACGCAGTATTTT
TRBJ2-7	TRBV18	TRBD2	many	CASSEFSGVYEQYF	TGTGCCAGCTCCGAGTTTAGCGGGGTCTACGAGCAGTACTTC
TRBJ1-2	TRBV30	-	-	CASLEGYTF	TGTGCCTCCCTGGAGGGCTACACCTTC